This record covers a single T cell receptor beta chain. This clonotype was recorded many times. Its binding antigen is unknown. Base qualities are not recorded, but no much larger clone differs from it by a single base. Hyperthyroidism patients were newly diagnosed, with disease duration under 2 months, and aged 18 to 65 years. Any patient with an uncontrolled infection, another autoimmune disease, pregnancy or lactation was excluded. Diagnoses relied on clinical symptoms, serum thyroxine and TRAb, thyroid ultrasound and orbital computed tomography. Blood from progressor patients was collected at the time of first diagnosis with hyperthyroidism, before any ophthalmopathy symptoms had appeared. PBMCs were separated from 10 ml of fresh peripheral blood using Ficoll-Paque density gradient centrifugation. Progressor patients were first diagnosed with Graves' hyperthyroidism and then developed ophthalmopathy during follow-up. Total RNA was extracted with Trizol reagent, and quality was checked on an Agilent 2100 Bioanalyzer.

V was cut back by 6 bases and J by 1 base, leaving a gap of 12 bases between them. The germline V gene gives CDR1 as WSHSY and CDR2 as SAAADI. The CDR3, cysteine through phenylalanine, is 14 amino acids long. Only CDR3 DNA is held: 42 bases, read in frame from base 1. The data were obtained in a study of T cells in Graves' hyperthyroidism and ophthalmopathy (dated by TCRdb to 2018 to 2020). In terms of the full investigation: Peripheral blood was collected at initial diagnosis, before any treatment. In addition, the study compared T-cell repertoires in thyroid tissue and in blood from about six Graves' hyperthyroidism patients. Once sampling was done, hyperthyroidism patients were given methimazole at a starting dose of 30 mg daily, whereas ophthalmopathy patients were given high-dose intravenous methylprednisolone. To identify distinguishing TCR V-J signatures, a discovery cohort of around 100 patients was used, comprising 43 with Graves' ophthalmopathy and about 59 with stable Graves' hyperthyroidism. The 100 discovery patients were randomly split 7:3 into training and test sets. An independent validation cohort of 18 to 20 hyperthyroidism patients and 17 patients who later progressed to ophthalmopathy tested prospective prediction of ophthalmopathy. The paper describes TCR Vbeta CDR3 sequencing of 130 to 150 peripheral blood samples, made up of roughly 45 ophthalmopathy patients, roughly 75 hyperthyroidism patients and around 17 progressor patients. Beyond this particular receptor, the publication reports: In validation, the model predicted progression to ophthalmopathy with approximately 71% sensitivity and less than 80% specificity, a median of about six months before onset. Most expanded thyroid clonotypes (frequency above 0.001) were also found in blood, which suggests that blood repertoires may mirror thyroid immune responses. A model built on a 13 V-J signature distinguished ophthalmopathy from stable hyperthyroidism, reaching roughly 88% sensitivity and under 84% specificity in cross-validation and 80%/75% in testing. No statistical method was used to set the sample size in advance, and investigators knew the group allocation.

Amplification of TCR beta CDR3 regions was carried out from RNA transcripts. The first round of RT-PCR for the TCR CDR3 was performed with the HTBI primer set and the Qiagen OneStep RT-PCR kit. The libraries were constructed in a second round of multiplex PCR and then size-selected and purified. The libraries were sequenced on an Illumina HiSeq2000 using paired-end 100 bp reads. As for the original processing: Raw data were processed with SOAPnuke, discarding reads with adapters, uncalled bases, mean Phred below 15, or no exact constant-primer or identifier match. High-quality paired reads were merged with COPE v1.2.5, and unique nucleotide sequences were defined as clonotypes. MiTCR v1.1 was used to align the clonotypes against IMGT TRBV, TRBD and TRBJ reference segments. The analysis included only V-J combinations with a frequency above 0.0001, which together covered more than 99% of the repertoires. The TCS score was defined as the ratio of F50 (clonal expansion) to E x V (chaos), calculated using BLOSUM62-based TCRdist between CDR3 peptides within each V-J. Welch's t-statistics and random forest reduced around 550 V-J features to about 13, which were used in a naive Bayes classifier (R e1071). TCRdb itself trimmed the public reads at Q25 with fastp, ran MiXCR and retained productive beta chains. Rows with one shared CDR3 protein collapse into an entry with the most common genes and DNA. The V and J calls here are based on TCRdb, not the publication. The sample includes 150,000 or so distinct CDR3 sequences, with approximately 20% observed a single time. Around two thirds of the sample is taken by the ten largest.

Sequenced: blood. The TCR sequence derives from a woman aged 45-65 years with Graves' hyperthyroidism that later progressed to Graves' ophthalmopathy. The chain employs TRBV10-2 and TRBJ2-5, with the D call perhaps TRBD1 or TRBD2, as 5 bases match in each case. The sequenced DNA: TGCGCCAGCAGGAGGGGAACTGGCCAAGAGACCCAGTACTTC. It is translated as CASRRGTGQETQYF.